This T cell receptor (beta chain) was recovered during a study of shared clonotypes between healthy human individuals (dated by TCRdb to about 2020). At the level of the whole study: A couple of women and a few men aged 18 to 49 years were included in the cohort. For each donor, three plates each were used for CD4 naive and CD4 memory, two plates were used for CD8 naive, and one plate was used for CD8 memory. To estimate repertoire size and how much clonotype sharing occurs between individuals, the study deeply sequenced the blood TCR repertoires of several healthy adults. Different laboratories and diverse techniques were used to prepare libraries and sequence TCR repertoires, to increase sequencing depth and limit assay-specific biases. Between about 0.85 and 8.9 billion PBMCs per donor were obtained by leukapheresis.

Using the deep immunoSEQ assay, TCR CDR3 regions were amplified from genomic DNA by multiplex PCR. Genomic DNA extracted from each cell subset was distributed evenly over all wells of several immunoSEQ 96-well plates, and each plate served as one replicate. For sorted subsets, around 0.2 ug genomic DNA, equal to 30,000 or so T cell genomes, was loaded into each replicate PCR. Purified libraries were quantified with a Qubit 3.0 fluorometer, sized on a Bioanalyzer 2100, and re-quantified with the KAPA Library Quantification kit. Every immunoSEQ 96-well plate was sequenced on a separate single-read 150-cycle Illumina NextSeq 550 flow cell. Processing in the source paper ran as follows. The immunoSEQ output contained only junctional sequences without quality scores, so filtering could not match that applied to full-length reads. To assign V/J genes and CDR3, sequences were annotated using PyIR, a Python wrapper for IgBLAST v1.9, with IMGT germline references. Reads were removed for weak V/J assignments (E-value above 1e-6), missing CDR3, stop codons, out-of-frame junctions, or ambiguous translated residues. V3J clonotypes were defined as sequences sharing the same inferred V gene, J gene, and CDR3 amino acid sequence. To compute the percentage overlap between repertoires, the number of shared unique clonotypes was divided by the size of the smaller repertoire. Richness of each repertoire was evaluated using RTK rarefaction, the Chao1 estimator, and Recon v2.1 estimates of unobserved clonotypes. Generation probabilities for all TCRbeta clonotypes obtained by the gDNA method from a handful of donors were computed using OLGA. TCRdb took this table from immuneACCESS and kept in-frame rearrangements with V and J called. Such tables lack part of the clones; where checked against another copy, unresolved V genes explain under half of the gap, and the rest is unexplained. Clone size and the V and J calls come from that table; the DNA yielded D and trimming. This sample is represented by 2 million to 2.5 million clones; 85% to 95% of them were singletons. The biggest ten clones account for 0.3% to 0.4% of the sample.

Concerning this clone: The antigen it binds to is not known. There are no base qualities to consult, and no much larger clone falls within one base.

The donors were healthy, HIV-negative adults with no recently reported acute infections or vaccinations. All donors were Caucasian adults living in Nashville, Tennessee, USA. CD4+ T cells were enriched by magnetic negative selection, after which naive cells were positively selected on CD45RA and the negative fraction was taken as the memory subset. After blood collection by leukapheresis, PBMCs were isolated using Ficoll-Histopaque density gradient centrifugation and then cryopreserved in the vapor phase of liquid nitrogen. Analytical flow cytometry was used to check the purity and quantity of every magnetically sorted T cell population. Genomic DNA was isolated from every sorted fraction and measured by UV absorbance on a Nanodrop 2000c. On the study overall, not on this receptor specifically: Naive subsets generally had larger estimated clonotype richness than memory subsets did. Only blood was sampled, and tissue TCR repertoires likely differ from those in blood. Because the study included only a small number of donors, the genetic and exposure-history diversity represented was limited. Pairwise subsampling indicated that sequencing depth was expected to affect the degree of clonotype sharing among donors. Even with the large sequencing depth, rarefaction of the sorted-subset datasets indicated that sequencing was incomplete. When a few donors were compared, the shared fraction of clonotypes was about 5% for naive CD4, less than 4% for naive CD8, 2% to 2.5% for memory CD4, and about 0.36% for memory CD8. Clonotypes shared by all four sorted-subset donors showed higher generation probabilities than non-shared clonotypes.

CDR1 and CDR2, looked up from the germline V gene (reference sequence), are LNHNV and YYDKDF. V sheds 0 bases and J sheds 2 bases, leaving 8 bases between their ends. The CDR3 starts with the cysteine, ends with the phenylalanine, and has 15 residues. Only the CDR3 portion is preserved as DNA: 45 bases, with reading frame beginning at the first base. This chain joins TRBV15 to TRBJ2-1, with the identity of the D gene unclear. Sequenced: naive CD4+ T cells from PBMCs. The cell subset or site label corresponds to: CD45RA+ positively selected. The source is a man between 18 and 35 years old in good health. Some clones in this sample may be carry-over from other donors' samples. Read as DNA, the sequence is TGTGCCACCAGCAGAGATGGGGTGACCTACAATGAGCAGTTCTTC. The resulting protein is CATSRDGVTYNEQFF.